This T cell receptor beta chain derives from a study of shared clonotypes between healthy human individuals. This clone appeared a few times. The repertoire was sequenced with immunoSEQ multiplex PCR; TCRdb's copy has only in-frame clones and lacks some. The sample contains about 96,000 clones, 68% of which appear only once. The V and J ends lost 5 bases and 2 bases respectively, with 22 bases between them. This CDR3 is 17 amino acids long. Germline lookup yields CDR1 SNHLY and CDR2 FYNNEI. The chain joins TRBV2 to TRBJ2-7, with no clear D. The clonotype was recovered from a man aged 30 to 39 in good health. Specimen: memory CD8+ T cells sorted from blood. The subset here: CD45RO+ cells pooled with CCR7-negative TemRA cells. This CDR3 is CASSYTSWTDPTYEQYF. The DNA of the CDR3 is TGTGCCAGCAGTTATACATCATGGACGGATCCTACCTACGAGCAGTACTTC.